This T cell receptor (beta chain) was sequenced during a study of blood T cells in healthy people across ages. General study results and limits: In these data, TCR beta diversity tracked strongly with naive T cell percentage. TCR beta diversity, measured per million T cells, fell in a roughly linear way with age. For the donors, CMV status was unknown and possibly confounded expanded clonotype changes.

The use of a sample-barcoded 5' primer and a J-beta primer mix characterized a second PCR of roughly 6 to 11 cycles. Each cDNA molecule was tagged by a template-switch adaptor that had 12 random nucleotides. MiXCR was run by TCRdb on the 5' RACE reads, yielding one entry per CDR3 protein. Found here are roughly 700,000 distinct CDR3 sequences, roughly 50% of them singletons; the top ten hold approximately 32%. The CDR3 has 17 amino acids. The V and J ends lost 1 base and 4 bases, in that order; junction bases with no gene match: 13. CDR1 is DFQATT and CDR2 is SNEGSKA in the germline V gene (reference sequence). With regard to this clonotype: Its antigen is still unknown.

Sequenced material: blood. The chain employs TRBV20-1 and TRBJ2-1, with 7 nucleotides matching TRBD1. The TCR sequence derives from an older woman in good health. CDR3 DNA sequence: TGCAGTGCTAGAGTTGGGTCAGGGGGAGCCGGGTACAATGAGCAGTTCTTC. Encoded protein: CSARVGSGGAGYNEQFF.